The clone carrying this TCR beta chain is deemed medium-sized. Its matching antigen is unknown. These data are taken from a study of PD-1 blockade in mismatch repair-deficient tumors. Across the whole study: All were previously treated, progressing patients with around 12 mismatch repair-deficient cancer types. Broader study findings: After pembrolizumab, tumor-resident clones rose rapidly, then generally contracted before radiologic responses.

This CDR3 is 12 amino acids long. Germline V gene data show CDR1 as SGHAT and CDR2 as FQNNGV. Trimming pared 3 bases from V and 10 bases from J, leaving 10 bases between. The repertoire was sequenced with immunoSEQ multiplex PCR; TCRdb's copy has only in-frame clones and lacks some. The sample has 70,000 to 90,000 clones, 70% to 90% seen once. All patients were mismatch repair deficient, assessed by either PCR or immunohistochemistry. The TCR-sequenced patients were a few responders to pembrolizumab. This receptor was obtained from an adult with mismatch repair-deficient cancer. This chain joins TRBV11-2 and TRBJ2-1; D is undetermined. The sequencing here drew on peripheral blood, taken 44 weeks after starting pembrolizumab. Here the CDR3 DNA reads TGTGCCAGCAGCTTCCCAGCAGGAGAGCAGTTCTTC. Amino acids: CASSFPAGEQFF.